Below are 19 T cell receptor beta chains sequenced from a single sample in a study of CD8 T cells in Susac syndrome. RNA, at roughly 0.45 to 1 ug, was reverse transcribed with random hexamers. A single record per CDR3 protein comes from TCRdb applying MiXCR to the immunoSEQ multiplex PCR reads. The sample yields 120,000 or so distinct CDR3 sequences, just under 95% seen once. Material: CD8+ T cells from PBMCs. The receptors derive from a human donor with Susac syndrome.

The chain joins TRBV20-1 to TRBJ1-1; 10 bases agree with TRBD1. J gave up 3 bases and V 2 bases, and 6 bases lay outside the gene matches. Germline CDR1 and CDR2: DFQATT and SNEGSKA (reference sequence). CDR3 length: 15 amino acids. CDR3 in DNA: TGCAGTGCTAGACCGCCGGACAGGGGGTACACTGAAGCTTTCTTT. Protein: CSARPPDRGYTEAFF.

The chain uses TRBV14 and TRBJ2-6; D uncertain. Trimming took off 0 bases at V and 3 bases at J, with 9 bases between the two ends. This CDR3 region has 16 residues. CDR1 is SGHDN, CDR2 FVKESK, per germline. CDR3 residues: CASSQDRAIGANVLTF. In DNA form, the CDR3 reads TGTGCCAGCAGCCAAGATCGTGCTATTGGGGCCAACGTCCTGACTTTC.

The chain uses TRBV3-1 and TRBJ2-7; D possibly matches TRBD1 or TRBD2 (5 bases each). Germline V gene data show CDR1 as LGHDT and CDR2 as YNNKEL (reference sequence). The V and J ends lost 4 bases and 3 bases respectively, with 13 bases between them. This CDR3 contains 14 residues. This chain's CDR3 is CASSRRDLLYEQYF. Here the CDR3 DNA reads TGTGCCAGCAGCCGCCGGGACCTCCTCTACGAGCAGTACTTC.

The J gene is TRBJ1-1, the V gene TRBV11-2; D not certain. The CDR3 length is 16 residues. V dropped 3 bases and J dropped 3 bases, with 17 bases sitting between them. Germline assignment: CDR1 SGHAT and CDR2 FQNNGV. The CDR3 nucleotides read TGTGCCAGCAGCTTGGGATCCCTCGGCCCCCACACTGAAGCTTTCTTT. Translated, it gives CASSLGSLGPHTEAFF. The whole variable domain, filled in from reference TRBV11-2 and TRBJ1-1, reads EAGVAQSPRYKIIEKRQSVAFWCNPISGHATLYWYQQILGQGPKLLIQFQNNGVVDDSQLPKDRFSAERLKGVDSTLKIQPAKLEDSAVYLCASSLGSLGPHTEAFFGQGTRLTVV.

The V gene is TRBV27, the J gene TRBJ2-2; D ambiguous. Trimming took off 5 bases at V and 3 bases at J, with 10 bases between the two ends. Germline CDR1 and CDR2: MNHEY and SMNVEV (reference sequence). The CDR3 totals 14 residues. CDR3 amino acids: CASSPRSDTGELFF. CDR3 DNA sequence: TGTGCCAGCAGTCCCCGGTCGGACACCGGGGAGCTGTTTTTT.

The CDR3 loop is CASSLVWNTEAFF. The CDR3 region has the DNA TGTGCCAGCAGCTTAGTTTGGAACACTGAAGCTTTCTTT. This chain uses TRBV11-1 with TRBJ1-1; D is uncertain. With 1 base removed from V and 1 base from J, the gap between germline ends came to 4 bases. CDR1 and CDR2 (germline): SGHAT, FQDESV (reference sequence). CDR3 length: 13 amino acids.

The V call is TRBV5-1, the J call TRBJ2-7, with D possibly called TRBD1 or TRBD2 (5 bases each). Germline-derived CDR1 and CDR2 are SGHRS and YFSETQ. The CDR3 length is 16 residues. V was cut by 3 bases and J by 2 bases, with 18 bases left in between. CDR3 sequence reads: CASSWARDAEAYEQYF. CDR3 in DNA: TGCGCCAGCAGCTGGGCCCGGGACGCGGAGGCCTACGAGCAGTACTTC.

The chain combines TRBV28 with TRBJ1-2; D is ambiguous. Germline CDR1 and CDR2: MDHEN and SYDVKM. The V gene lost 10 bases and the J gene lost 2 bases, with 14 bases spanning the gap. The CDR3 is 13 residues long. The CDR3 nucleotides are TGTGCCACCTTAGCACAACTCAACTATGGCTACACCTTC. It yields the protein CATLAQLNYGYTF.

The V gene is TRBV6-4, the J gene TRBJ2-1; 8 positions agree with TRBD2. The CDR3 totals 16 residues. Trimming took 4 bases from V and 7 from J; bases not matched to a gene: 12. CDR1 and CDR2 (germline): MRHNA, SNTAGT. CDR3 nucleotides: TGTGCCAGCAGTGGATCAGCGGGAGATAGTAGGAATGAGCAGTTCTTC. It yields the protein CASSGSAGDSRNEQFF.

This chain joins TRBV5-4 and TRBJ2-1, with 9 bases fitting TRBD1. The CDR3 is 13 amino acids. Germline assignment: CDR1 SGHNT and CDR2 YYREEE (reference sequence). V lost 7 bases, J lost 6 bases, and 5 bases stayed unmatched. The CDR3 DNA reads as TGTGCCAGCTCCGACAGGGGGGGCAATGAGCAGTTCTTC. It encodes CASSDRGGNEQFF.

This chain uses TRBV9 with TRBJ2-2, with a possible D match to TRBD2 (5 bases). V was pared by 0 bases and J by 5 bases, with 11 bases between. The CDR3 sequence is 15 residues long. CDR1 SGDLS and CDR2 YYNGEE come from the germline V gene. CDR3 in DNA: TGTGCCAGCAGCGTAGAAGGGAGTGGTACCGGGGAGCTGTTTTTT. Translating it yields CASSVEGSGTGELFF.

The rearrangement links TRBV5-6 to TRBJ2-5; 7 bases align to TRBD1. Germline V gives CDR1 SGHDT, CDR2 YYEEEE. The V gene end was trimmed by 4 bases and the J gene end by 0 bases; junction bases not matched to a gene: 12. This CDR3 region has 17 residues. The CDR3 DNA is TGTGCCAGCAGCCTCGGACAGGAATTGTGGTACCAAGAGACCCAGTACTTC. It yields the protein CASSLGQELWYQETQYF.

The V and J genes are TRBV9 and TRBJ2-7, with 7 bases matching TRBD2. V was clipped by 3 bases and J by 3 bases; unmatched bases: 6. Germline V gene lookup returns CDR1 SGDLS and CDR2 YYNGEE. There are 14 residues in the CDR3. The CDR3 nucleotides are TGTGCCAGCAGCGGGGGACTATTCGGCTACGAGCAGTACTTC. It is translated as CASSGGLFGYEQYF.

The chain is built from TRBV5-6 and TRBJ1-4; 7 bases fit TRBD1. CDR1 and CDR2 from the germline V gene are SGHDT and YYEEEE. The CDR3 spans 13 residues. V lost 0 bases to trimming and J lost 8 bases; unmatched junction nucleotides: 1. The CDR3 is CASSLGTGEKLFF. The CDR3 region has the DNA TGTGCCAGCAGCTTGGGGACAGGAGAAAAACTGTTTTTT.

This chain connects TRBV18 to TRBJ1-1; tentative D call: TRBD1 (5 bases). The CDR3 is made up of 14 amino acids. Trimming pared 2 bases from V and 5 bases from J, leaving 12 bases between. Germline CDR1 KGHSH, CDR2 LQKENI. In DNA, the CDR3 is TGTGCCAGCTCACCAGGCAGGGCAATAACTGAAGCTTTCTTT. This gives the protein CASSPGRAITEAFF.

The chain employs TRBV2 and TRBJ1-1; TRBD1 might be the D (5 bases). V was pared by 3 bases and J by 4 bases, with 12 bases between. Germline V gene data show CDR1 as SNHLY and CDR2 as FYNNEI. The CDR3 is 14 amino acids. The DNA of the CDR3 is TGTGCCAGCAGTGAGCGGCAGGGAAGCACTGAAGCTTTCTTT. Amino acid sequence: CASSERQGSTEAFF. Filled out from reference TRBV2 and TRBJ1-1, the complete variable domain reads EPEVTQTPSHQVTQMGQEVILRCVPISNHLYFYWYRQILGQKVEFLVSFYNNEISEKSEIFDDQFSVERPDGSNFTLKIRSTKLEDSAMYFCASSERQGSTEAFFGQGTRLTVV.

This chain connects TRBV7-8 to TRBJ2-1; TRBD2 agrees at 16 bases. V dropped 3 bases and J dropped 5; count of bases not matched to a gene: 4. Germline CDR1 reads SGHVS; CDR2 reads FQNEAQ. The length of the CDR3 is 17 residues. CDR3 bases: TGTGCCAGCAGCTTCGGGACTAGCGGGAGGGCCAACAATGAGCAGTTCTTC. Amino acid sequence: CASSFGTSGRANNEQFF. The entire variable domain, with the rest obtained from reference TRBV7-8 and TRBJ2-1, is as follows: GAGVSQSPRYKVAKRGQDVALRCDPISGHVSLFWYQQALGQGPEFLTYFQNEAQLDKSGLPSDRFFAERPEGSVSTLKIQRTQQEDSAVYLCASSFGTSGRANNEQFFGPGTRLTVL.

The V and J genes are TRBV30 and TRBJ1-1; no firm D call. The germline gives CDR1 GTSNPN, CDR2 SVGIG (reference sequence). The V and J ends lost 0 bases and 1 base respectively, with 9 bases between them. The CDR3 contains 14 residues. The CDR3 nucleotides are TGTGCCTGGAGTGTTGGGTCAGAGAACACTGAAGCTTTCTTT. It yields the protein CAWSVGSENTEAFF.

The V call is TRBV30, the J call TRBJ2-3; tentatively, D is TRBD2 (7 bases). The V gene lost 4 bases and the J gene lost 2 bases, with 28 bases spanning the gap. Germline V gives CDR1 GTSNPN, CDR2 SVGIG (reference sequence). The CDR3 extends over 19 amino acids. The CDR3 is CAWNPGGGPIYPPTDTQYF. The CDR3 nucleotides are TGTGCCTGGAATCCGGGGGGCGGGCCCATATACCCCCCCACAGATACGCAGTATTTT.